Each of the 27 T cell receptor beta chains below was sequenced from the same sample in a study of cytotoxic CD8 clonotypes in ibrutinib-treated CLL. TCRdb's copy holds only in-frame clones and misses some; the assay was immunoSEQ multiplex PCR. The sample has 90,000 to 150,000 clones; 45% to 65% are singletons. The material sequenced was PBMCs, taken after 24 months of ibrutinib treatment. These receptors all come from a human donor with chronic lymphocytic leukemia.

This clone was detected a few times. The V and J genes are TRBV4-1 and TRBJ1-2; D call uncertain. Per the germline V gene, CDR1 is MGHRA and CDR2 is YSYEKL. V shed 2 bases and J shed 8 bases, with 15 bases lying between them. The CDR3 spans 14 residues. CDR3 protein: CASSQPLGKGGYTF. The CDR3 region has the DNA TGCGCCAGCAGCCAACCTTTGGGTAAGGGAGGCTACACCTTC.

A remark on this clone: At the DNA level, this CDR3 is encoded by other sequences in the same sample as well. The rearrangement joins TRBV30 to TRBJ1-1; unclear D gene. Trimming left V 0 bases short and J 1 base short, with 6 bases between. Germline CDR1 is GTSNPN and CDR2 is SVGIG (reference sequence). The CDR3 is 13 amino acids. CDR3 sequence: CAWSVRQNTEAFF. DNA of the CDR3: TGTGCCTGGAGTGTACGGCAGAACACTGAAGCTTTCTTT.

This clone turned up a few times. The V and J genes are TRBV10-1 and TRBJ1-2; weak D call: TRBD1 (5 bases). There are 13 residues in the CDR3. The V gene's germline CDR1 is WNHNN and CDR2 SYGVQD (reference sequence). The V end was cut by 10 bases, the J end by 5 bases, with 17 bases between. CDR3 sequence reads: CATQPGRTYGYTF. The CDR3 DNA sequence: TGCGCCACACAGCCGGGACGGACGTATGGCTACACCTTC.

This clone was seen more than once but under ten times. This sequence joins TRBV27 and TRBJ2-7; the D gene is possibly TRBD1 (6 bases). The germline V gene has CDR1 MNHEY and CDR2 SMNVEV (reference sequence). This CDR3 is built from 14 residues. Trimming took 6 bases from V and 2 from J, leaving 14 bases between them. CDR3 sequence reads: CASRLQGLTYEQYF. In DNA form, the CDR3 reads TGTGCCAGCAGATTACAGGGTTTAACCTACGAGCAGTACTTC.

By sample share, this clone is medium-sized (0.01 to 0.1%). Different DNA sequences within this sample yield the same CDR3. The J gene is TRBJ2-7, the V gene TRBV6-5, with 9 nucleotides matching TRBD2. The CDR3 sequence is 14 residues long. V shed 3 bases, J shed 3 bases, and the junction held 3 bases outside the gene matches. The germline V gene has CDR1 MNHEY and CDR2 SVGAGI. The CDR3 nucleotides read TGTGCCAGCAGTTATGGAGCGGGGGGCTACGAGCAGTACTTC. As protein: CASSYGAGGYEQYF.

This clone showed up just a few times. This chain connects TRBV5-4 to TRBJ2-5; possibly TRBD2 for D (5 bases). CDR1 and CDR2 (germline): SGHNT, YYREEE (reference sequence). The length of the CDR3 is 13 residues. V lost 1 base and J lost 5, with 9 bases in between. The CDR3 coding sequence is TGTGCCAGCAGCTTGTCCGCGGGTGAGACCCAGTACTTC. Amino acids: CASSLSAGETQYF. The full variable domain, rest sourced from reference TRBV5-4 and TRBJ2-5, is ETGVTQSPTHLIKTRGQQVTLRCSSQSGHNTVSWYQQALGQGPQFIFQYYREEENGRGNFPPRFSGLQFPNYSSELNVNALELDDSALYLCASSLSAGETQYFGPGTRLLVL.

This sequence joins TRBV6-5 and TRBJ2-1; D might be TRBD2 (7 bases). The CDR3 spans 14 residues. Germline values: CDR1 MNHEY, CDR2 SVGAGI. Trimming removed 10 bases at V and 3 bases at J, with 16 bases between. The CDR3 DNA sequence: TGTGCCACCCGGGGCGGGGGCCTCTACAATGAGCAGTTCTTC. As protein: CATRGGGLYNEQFF.

V and J are TRBV7-9 and TRBJ2-7, with 10 bases lining up with TRBD1. The V segment lost 1 base and the J segment 2 bases; nucleotides outside the gene matches: 11. The germline V gene has CDR1 SEHNR and CDR2 FQNEAQ (reference sequence). The CDR3 runs 18 residues. CDR3 sequence (DNA): TGTGCCAGCAGCTTAGGAAGGTGGGACGGGACAGGGGCCTACGAGCAGTACTTC. It is translated as CASSLGRWDGTGAYEQYF. The entire variable domain, with the rest obtained from reference TRBV7-9 and TRBJ2-7, is as follows: DTGVSQNPRHKITKRGQNVTFRCDPISEHNRLYWYRQTLGQGPEFLTYFQNEAQLEKSRLLSDRFSAERPKGSFSTLEIQRTEQGDSAMYLCASSLGRWDGTGAYEQYFGPGTRLTVT.

This rearrangement joins TRBV30 to TRBJ1-4; possible D gene TRBD1, 6 bases. The CDR3 length is 14 residues. Germline V CDR1 and CDR2: GTSNPN, SVGIG (reference sequence). Deletions cut 7 bases from V and 5 bases from J, with 17 bases between. The CDR3 sequence is CASVWGGGNEKLFF. DNA for the CDR3: TGTGCCTCGGTTTGGGGAGGGGGAAATGAAAAACTGTTTTTT. Filled out from reference TRBV30 and TRBJ1-4, the complete variable domain reads SQTIHQWPATLVQPVGSPLSLECTVEGTSNPNLYWYRQAAGRGLQLLFYSVGIGQISSEVPQNLSASRPQDRQFILSSKKLLLSDSGFYLCASVWGGGNEKLFFGSGTQLSVL.

In the case of this clone: One end of the junction varies from germline; a read error may be responsible. This chain joins TRBV7-9 and TRBJ2-2; 10 nucleotides align to TRBD2. Germline CDR1 is SEHNR and CDR2 is FQNEAQ (reference sequence). This CDR3 spans 16 amino acids. The DNA for the CDR3 is TGTGCCAGCAGCCTAGCGGGGGCCAAGAACACCGGGGAGCTGTTTTTT. Protein: CASSLAGAKNTGELFF.

This chain joins TRBV5-1 and TRBJ1-2; possible D gene TRBD1, 5 bases. Trimming stripped 5 bases from V and 2 bases from J, with 10 bases between. CDR3 size: 13 residues. Germline V gene sequence: CDR1 SGHRS, CDR2 YFSETQ. CDR3 sequence (DNA): TGCGCCAGCAGTCGGGACCCGAACTATGGCTACACCTTC. Translated: CASSRDPNYGYTF.

The V and J genes are TRBV11-2 and TRBJ2-1; no clear D gene. CDR1 SGHAT and CDR2 FQNNGV come from the germline V gene. CDR3 length equals 18 residues. V lost 5 bases, J lost 0 bases, and 20 bases lay in between. Here the CDR3 reads CASSPTAPRLSSYNEQFF. In DNA form, the CDR3 reads TGTGCCAGCAGCCCCACGGCCCCACGGTTAAGCTCCTACAATGAGCAGTTCTTC.

The chain uses TRBV7-9 and TRBJ2-6, with TRBD1 identical over 7 bases. In germline, CDR1 is SEHNR, CDR2 FQNEAQ (reference sequence). Trimming cost V 5 bases and J 0 bases; bases outside gene matches: 1. The CDR3 has 15 amino acids. The CDR3 loop is CASSRDSSGANVLTF. The CDR3 region has the DNA TGTGCCAGCAGCAGGGACAGCTCTGGGGCCAACGTCCTGACTTTC.

The chain combines TRBV29-1 with TRBJ2-1, with 7 bases matching TRBD2. The CDR3 extends over 14 amino acids. Germline trimming cut 6 bases from V and 12 bases from J; bases unmatched to any gene: 17. From germline, CDR1 is SQVTM and CDR2 ANQGSEA. The chain's CDR3 is CSVAPQTSYGLQFF. CDR3 in DNA: TGCAGCGTGGCCCCCCAGACTAGCTACGGGCTGCAGTTCTTC.

A note on this clone: The DNA is omitted, as the CDR3 cannot be located on it reliably, and the CDR3 follows TCRdb's listing. The genes are TRBV28 and TRBJ1-2. The CDR3 is 14 amino acids in total, end residues counted. Germline CDR1 reads MDHEN; CDR2 reads SYDVKM. The CDR3 sequence: CASSSSGGLGGYTF.

J is TRBJ2-5 and V is TRBV6-4; D is unresolved. Germline V gives CDR1 MRHNA, CDR2 SNTAGT. V was clipped by 4 bases and J by 4 bases, with 10 bases between them. CDR3 size: 13 residues. In DNA, the CDR3 is TGTGCCAGCAGTGTTGGCTTCGGAGAGACCCAGTACTTC. Its translation: CASSVGFGETQYF.

The V gene is TRBV7-3, the J gene TRBJ2-7; D unresolved. Germline CDR1 SGHTA, CDR2 FQGTGA. Trimming shortened V by 2 bases and J by 2 bases, and 10 bases separated the two germline ends. CDR3 length equals 14 residues. The DNA of the CDR3 is TGTGCCAGCAGCTTAGGGCCAGGTACCTACGAGCAGTACTTC. Protein: CASSLGPGTYEQYF.

The chain recombines TRBV6-1 with TRBJ2-3, with no clear D. The V gene's germline CDR1 is MNHNS and CDR2 SASEGT. The germline V and J ends were trimmed by 5 bases and 3 bases, with 15 bases remaining between them. The length of the CDR3 is 15 residues. The CDR3 DNA sequence: TGTGCCAGCAGTAGAGACGGTTTAGTGACAGATACGCAGTATTTT. It is translated as CASSRDGLVTDTQYF.

The rearrangement joins TRBV18 to TRBJ2-1; perhaps TRBD2 as D (6 bases). This CDR3 contains 15 residues. V lost 2 bases and J lost 8, with 16 bases in between. In germline, CDR1 is KGHSH, CDR2 LQKENI. The CDR3 DNA is TGTGCCAGCTCACCATTGGGACTGGACGGCGATGAGCAGTTCTTC. This sequence encodes CASSPLGLDGDEQFF.

V gene TRBV7-2 combines with J gene TRBJ1-2; a possible D gene is TRBD1 (6 bases). CDR1 and CDR2 from the germline V gene are SGHTA and FQGNSA. Trimming took off 5 bases at V and 4 bases at J, with 11 bases between the two ends. The CDR3 spans 13 residues. The CDR3 bases are TGTGCCAGCAGCACCGACAGGCCCTATGGCTACACCTTC. Translation gives CASSTDRPYGYTF. Drawing the rest from reference TRBV7-2 and TRBJ1-2, the complete variable domain is GAGVSQSPSNKVTEKGKDVELRCDPISGHTALYWYRQSLGQGLEFLIYFQGNSAPDKSGLPSDRFSAERTGGSVSTLTIQRTQQEDSAVYLCASSTDRPYGYTFGSGTRLTVV.

The chain joins TRBV7-2 to TRBJ2-1; 10 positions match TRBD2. Germline V lookup: CDR1 SGHTA, CDR2 FQGNSA. The CDR3 sequence is 15 residues long. V was clipped by 3 bases and J by 6 bases; unmatched bases: 5. The DNA of the CDR3 is TGTGCCAGCAGCTTCGCTAGCGGGGGAAGCAATGAGCAGTTCTTC. Protein sequence: CASSFASGGSNEQFF.

This clone was seen more than once but under ten times. The chain couples TRBV13 to TRBJ2-1; TRBD2 agrees at 8 bases. Unmatched junction bases numbered 4, after V lost 2 bases and J lost 7 bases. The CDR3 is made up of 14 amino acids. Looked up from germline, CDR1 is PRHDT and CDR2 is FYEKMQ (reference sequence). The CDR3 reads CASSLFSGTNEQFF. The DNA for the CDR3 is TGTGCCAGCAGCTTATTTAGCGGGACGAATGAGCAGTTCTTC.

The chain recombines TRBV18 with TRBJ1-3; D gene ambiguous. CDR3 length: 15 residues. Germline V gene data show CDR1 as KGHSH and CDR2 as LQKENI. Trimming took 0 bases from V and 1 from J, leaving 7 bases between them. The CDR3 region is CASSPPTLSGNTIYF. CDR3 DNA sequence: TGTGCCAGCTCACCACCAACTCTTTCTGGAAACACCATATATTTT.

V gene TRBV14 combines with J gene TRBJ2-1, with D perhaps assigned TRBD1 or TRBD2 (6 bases each). CDR1 is SGHDN, CDR2 FVKESK, per germline. The CDR3 contains 15 residues. V lost 1 base and J 3 bases, leaving 10 bases between the germline ends. The CDR3 loop is CASSQGKGGYNEQFF. In DNA form, the CDR3 reads TGTGCCAGCAGCCAAGGAAAGGGGGGCTACAATGAGCAGTTCTTC.

This clone came up many times. V usage is TRBV9 and J usage is TRBJ2-7; D is possibly TRBD1 (5 bases). The CDR3 is made up of 15 amino acids. The germline gives CDR1 SGDLS, CDR2 YYNGEE. Trimming cost V 0 bases and J 0 bases, with 10 bases left between them. CDR3 DNA sequence: TGTGCCAGCAGCGTAGGATCGACAGTCTCCTACGAGCAGTACTTC. The encoded protein is CASSVGSTVSYEQYF.

The V call is TRBV5-1, the J call TRBJ2-5; 16 bases align to TRBD2. CDR1 SGHRS and CDR2 YFSETQ come from the germline V gene. CDR3 length equals 17 residues. V lost 4 bases, J lost 5 bases, and 8 bases stayed unmatched. The CDR3 sequence is CASSLGTSGGAGETQYF. CDR3 in DNA: TGCGCCAGCAGCCTCGGGACTAGCGGGGGGGCAGGTGAGACCCAGTACTTC.

The chain has TRBV7-3 and TRBJ1-6; D is uncertain. V lost 5 bases and J 6 bases, leaving 11 bases between the germline ends. The CDR3 is made up of 14 amino acids. Germline values: CDR1 SGHTA, CDR2 FQGTGA. The CDR3 protein is CASSPLGSNSPLHF. The CDR3 DNA sequence: TGTGCCAGCAGCCCCTTGGGTAGTAATTCACCCCTCCACTTT.